This TCR beta chain was captured in a study of blood T cells in healthy people across ages. Notes on the study in general: There were more naive CD4+ cells and higher diversity in long-lived donors than in aged donors. Among T cells, TCR beta diversity per million cells dropped roughly linearly as age rose.

CDR1 MNHEY and CDR2 SMNVEV come from the germline V gene (reference sequence). V gave up 5 bases and J gave up 7 bases; unmatched junction bases: 8. The CDR3 contains 15 residues. Sample-barcoded 5' priming and a J-beta primer mix drove a second PCR of roughly 7 to 11 cycles. MiXCR, run by TCRdb on the 5' RACE reads, gives a single entry per CDR3 protein. This sample has about 780,000 distinct CDR3 sequences, with around 68% found just once. Comments on this clonotype: What it recognizes is unknown.

Each sample used at least 6.5 million PBMCs. Each sample provided at least 5 micrograms of extracted total RNA. This rearrangement joins TRBV27 to TRBJ2-1, with 10 bases matching TRBD1. This TCR was sampled from a man aged 30-40 years in good health. The sample taken for sequencing was blood. Written as DNA, the CDR3 is TGTGCCAGCAGTGCTCCCGGGACAGGGGAGAATGAGCAGTTCTTC. The encoded protein is CASSAPGTGENEQFF.